Below, one TCR beta chain is given with its context. This record comes from a study of blood T cell repertoires in COVID-19. This table comes from immunoSEQ multiplex PCR, and its TCRdb copy is limited to in-frame clones, with some not included. The sample shows 250,000 to 350,000 clones, around 87% of them seen only once. Specimen: peripheral blood. The receptor's source is a woman in her 50s who had recovered from COVID-19.

CDR3 nucleotide sequence: TGTGCCAGCAGCTGGGGGGACAGCACAGATACGCAGTATTTT. This codes for CASSWGDSTDTQYF. This chain joins TRBV7-2 and TRBJ2-3; tentatively, D is TRBD2 (6 bases). This CDR3 has 14 amino acids. The germline gives CDR1 SGHTA, CDR2 FQGNSA. V was pared by 4 bases and J by 0 bases, with 8 bases between. Full variable domain (missing parts from reference TRBV7-2 and TRBJ2-3): GAGVSQSPSNKVTEKGKDVELRCDPISGHTALYWYRQSLGQGLEFLIYFQGNSAPDKSGLPSDRFSAERTGGSVSTLTIQRTQQEDSAVYLCASSWGDSTDTQYFGPGTRLTVL.